This T cell receptor (beta chain) was documented in a study of T-cell memory formation after mild COVID-19. V shed 8 bases and J shed 3 bases, with 13 bases lying between them. CDR3 length: 13 amino acids. Germline V gives CDR1 KGHSH, CDR2 LQKENI. TCRdb recomputed calls from the 5' RACE reads with MiXCR, one row per CDR3 protein. The data hold 45,000 to 65,000 distinct CDR3 sequences, with more than 8% observed a single time. The TCR originated in a man aged 18 to 30 who had mild COVID-19 (a few samples of this study predate the infection). Cell type and time point are not known. Sequencing used PBMCs or a T cell subset sorted from them (not recorded which). This sequence joins TRBV18 and TRBJ1-2; D not resolved. The CDR3 nucleotides read TGTGCCAGCGCCTTGGACTCACACTATGGCTACACCTTC. Translation: CASALDSHYGYTF.